Listed here are 13 T cell receptor beta chains from one sample, sequenced in a study of blood T cell repertoires in COVID-19. The protocol was immunoSEQ multiplex PCR, while the TCRdb copy is restricted to in-frame clones and leaves out a portion. The sample contains around 6,200 clones, approximately 80% of which appear only once. Sequences were obtained from peripheral blood. These TCRs come from a human donor with active COVID-19. The donor label of this sample is uncertain.

The chain links TRBV4-2 to TRBJ2-2, with 7 bases identical to TRBD1. The CDR3 is 20 residues long. J lost 0 bases, V lost 2 bases, and 15 bases had no gene match. Germline V lookup: CDR1 LGHNA, CDR2 YNFKEQ. The CDR3 nucleotides read TGTGCCAGCAGCCAATACCTGGGACAGAACGTGTTCGCGAACACCGGGGAGCTGTTTTTT. Its translation is CASSQYLGQNVFANTGELFF.

This chain connects TRBV30 to TRBJ2-2; 10 bases fit TRBD2. V lost 3 bases to trimming and J lost 4 bases; unmatched junction nucleotides: 8. Germline CDR1 and CDR2: GTSNPN and SVGIG (reference sequence). The CDR3 contains 16 residues. CDR3 nucleotide sequence: TGTGCCTGGAGGGGGCTAGCGGGGGTTATCACCGGGGAGCTGTTTTTT. Its protein is CAWRGLAGVITGELFF. The full variable domain, with the rest looked up from reference TRBV30 and TRBJ2-2, is SQTIHQWPATLVQPVGSPLSLECTVEGTSNPNLYWYRQAAGRGLQLLFYSVGIGQISSEVPQNLSASRPQDRQFILSSKKLLLSDSGFYLCAWRGLAGVITGELFFGEGSRLTVL.

The chain joins TRBV6-5 to TRBJ1-6, with D tentatively TRBD1 (5 bases). The CDR3 spans 14 residues. The V gene's germline CDR1 is MNHEY and CDR2 SVGAGI. V gave up 6 bases and J gave up 14 bases, with 20 bases separating them. In DNA form, the CDR3 reads TGTGCCAGCAGCTCGCGCATGGCGGAGGGGACCCTCCACTTT. Encoded protein: CASSSRMAEGTLHF.

The V gene is TRBV6-2 or TRBV6-3, the J gene TRBJ1-1; no definite D call. The CDR3 runs 12 residues. The germline V gene has CDR1 MNHEY and CDR2 SVGEGT. With 2 bases removed from V and 3 bases from J, the gap between germline ends came to 4 bases. The CDR3 DNA follows: TGTGCCAGCAGTTACCGAGACACTGAAGCTTTCTTT. Its protein is CASSYRDTEAFF.

This chain links TRBV9 with TRBJ2-3; 9 nucleotides match TRBD1. Germline CDR1 is SGDLS and CDR2 is YYNGEE. The CDR3 extends over 17 amino acids. V lost 0 bases to trimming and J lost 2 bases; unmatched junction nucleotides: 7. The CDR3: CASSVEPTGGLTDTQYF. CDR3 nucleotide sequence: TGTGCCAGCAGCGTAGAACCGACAGGGGGACTCACAGATACGCAGTATTTT.

This chain connects TRBV20-1 to TRBJ2-4; 10 bases line up with TRBD2. V shed 3 bases and J 7 bases; nucleotides not matched to a gene: 9. The V gene's germline CDR1 is DFQATT and CDR2 SNEGSKA (reference sequence). The CDR3 is 15 residues long. CDR3 amino acids: CSASPLAGVRNIQYF. CDR3 nucleotide sequence: TGCAGTGCTAGTCCTCTAGCGGGAGTCAGGAACATTCAGTACTTC.

The chain uses TRBV18 and TRBJ2-6; TRBD1 matches at 9 bases. The germline CDR1 and CDR2 sequences are KGHSH and LQKENI. This CDR3 region has 18 residues. J lost 0 bases, V lost 3 bases, and 6 bases had no gene match. The CDR3 protein is CASSPRTGETSGANVLTF. The CDR3 DNA follows: TGTGCCAGCTCACCTCGGACAGGGGAAACCTCTGGGGCCAACGTCCTGACTTTC.

DNA of the CDR3: TGCGCCAGCAGTGATGGACAGAGCCGGGGAAACACCATATATTTT. Protein product: CASSDGQSRGNTIYF. The chain combines TRBV10-2 with TRBJ1-3; D is possibly TRBD1 (6 bases). The V and J ends lost 3 bases and 4 bases respectively, with 13 bases between them. Germline CDR1 WSHSY, CDR2 SAAADI. The CDR3 consists of 15 residues.

The J gene is TRBJ1-4, the V gene TRBV18, with TRBD1 identical over 7 bases. The CDR3 runs 13 residues. The trim removed 6 bases at V and 3 bases at J, leaving 1 base unmatched. Per the germline V gene, CDR1 is KGHSH and CDR2 is LQKENI. The CDR3 nucleotides are TGTGCCAGCTCCGGGACAGCTAATGAAAAACTGTTTTTT. Its translation: CASSGTANEKLFF.

The chain couples TRBV4-1 to TRBJ1-2, with 7 bases aligning to TRBD1. V dropped 2 bases and J dropped 6; count of bases not matched to a gene: 6. CDR3 length: 14 residues. Germline CDR1 is MGHRA and CDR2 is YSYEKL. CDR3 amino acids: CASSQSTGTDGYTF. The CDR3 region has the DNA TGCGCCAGCAGCCAATCGACAGGGACCGATGGCTACACCTTC.

This rearrangement joins TRBV7-3 to TRBJ2-6, with a tentative D call TRBD1 (6 bases). The CDR3 has 20 residues. The germline V gene has CDR1 SGHTA and CDR2 FQGTGA. V gave up 1 base and J gave up 4 bases, with 23 bases separating them. CDR3 amino acids: CASSLKPVTIQGTGANVLTF. CDR3 bases: TGTGCCAGCAGCTTAAAACCCGTTACAATACAGGGCACCGGGGCCAACGTCCTGACTTTC.

The table lists this clone with a count of one. The V gene is TRBV4-2, the J gene TRBJ2-1, with TRBD2 matching 14 bases. The CDR3 is 21 amino acids. Unmatched junction bases numbered 10, after V lost 0 bases and J lost 0 bases. Germline CDR1 is LGHNA and CDR2 is YNFKEQ. The CDR3 nucleotides read TGTGCCAGCAGCCAAGAGCAGGGACTAGCGGGAGTCGCGAGCTCCTACAATGAGCAGTTCTTC. Translated: CASSQEQGLAGVASSYNEQFF.

This chain links TRBV5-4 with TRBJ1-2, with D unresolved. V gave up 3 bases and J gave up 2 bases, with 17 bases separating them. The CDR3 contains 16 residues. The germline CDR1 and CDR2 sequences are SGHNT and YYREEE (reference sequence). CDR3 loop: CASSSTSEASNYGYTF. DNA for the CDR3: TGTGCCAGCAGCTCTACATCAGAGGCATCGAACTATGGCTACACCTTC.